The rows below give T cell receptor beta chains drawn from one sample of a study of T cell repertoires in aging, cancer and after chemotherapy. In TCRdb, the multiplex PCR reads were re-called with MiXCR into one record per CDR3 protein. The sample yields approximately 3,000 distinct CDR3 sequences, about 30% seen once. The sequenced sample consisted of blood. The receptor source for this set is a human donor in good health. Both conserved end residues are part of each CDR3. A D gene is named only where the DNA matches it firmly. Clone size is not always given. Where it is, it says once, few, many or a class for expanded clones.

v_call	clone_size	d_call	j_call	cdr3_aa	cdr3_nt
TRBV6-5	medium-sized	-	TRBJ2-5	CASSYSTPPDRETQYF	TGTGCCAGCAGTTACTCGACCCCCCCCGACAGGGAGACCCAGTACTTC
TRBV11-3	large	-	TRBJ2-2	CASSLVFTGELFF	TGTGCCAGCAGCTTAGTTTTCACCGGGGAGCTGTTTTTT
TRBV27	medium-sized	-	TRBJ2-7	CASSPRWTYEQYF	TGTGCCAGCAGTCCTCGTTGGACCTACGAGCAGTACTTC
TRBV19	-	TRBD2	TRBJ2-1	CASISAGGPYNEQFF	TGTGCCAGTATTTCAGCGGGAGGGCCCTACAATGAGCAGTTCTTC
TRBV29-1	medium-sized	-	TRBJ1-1	CSVKRGPGSGAEAFF	TGCAGCGTTAAAAGGGGTCCAGGGTCGGGGGCTGAAGCTTTCTTT
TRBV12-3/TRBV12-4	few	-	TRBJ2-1	CASRPAASYNEQFF	TGTGCCAGCAGACCCGCGGCCAGCTACAATGAGCAGTTCTTC
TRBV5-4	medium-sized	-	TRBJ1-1	CASSLNTEAFF	TGTGCCAGCAGCTTAAACACTGAAGCTTTCTTT
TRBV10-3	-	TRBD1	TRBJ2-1	CAIRPGQGVNEQFF	TGTGCCATCAGGCCGGGACAGGGGGTGAATGAGCAGTTCTTC
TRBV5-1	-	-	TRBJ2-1	CASWSGDTYNEQFF	TGCGCCAGTTGGTCCGGTGACACCTACAATGAGCAGTTCTTC
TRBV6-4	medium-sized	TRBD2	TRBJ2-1	CASSPLAGDYNEQFF	TGTGCCAGCAGTCCACTAGCGGGAGACTACAATGAGCAGTTCTTC
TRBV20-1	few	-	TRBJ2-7	CSARRSAATYEQYF	TGCAGTGCCAGGAGATCAGCGGCAACCTACGAGCAGTACTTC
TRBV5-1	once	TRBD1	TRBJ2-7	CASILDRDSRIYEQYF	TGCGCCAGCATCTTGGACCGGGACAGTCGAATTTACGAGCAGTACTTC
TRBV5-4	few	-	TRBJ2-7	CASSLEGASWYEQYF	TGTGCCAGCAGCTTGGAAGGGGCCTCTTGGTACGAGCAGTACTTC
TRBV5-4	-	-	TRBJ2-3	CASSFRGLGGDTQYF	TGTGCCAGCAGCTTCCGGGGGCTGGGAGGAGATACGCAGTATTTT
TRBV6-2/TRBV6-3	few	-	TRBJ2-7	CASSDRRASSYEQYF	TGCGCCAGCAGTGACCGCCGGGCGAGCTCCTACGAGCAGTACTTC
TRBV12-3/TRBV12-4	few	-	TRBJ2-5	CASSTQGQKETQYF	TGTGCCAGCAGTACCCAAGGACAGAAAGAGACCCAGTACTTC
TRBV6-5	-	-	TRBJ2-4	CASEALNTGELAKNIQYF	TGTGCCAGCGAGGCTTTGAACACCGGGGAGCTAGCCAAAAACATTCAGTACTTC
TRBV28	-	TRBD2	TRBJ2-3	CASSSRTSGRGTDTQYF	TGTGCCAGCAGTTCAAGGACTAGCGGGAGAGGCACAGATACGCAGTATTTT
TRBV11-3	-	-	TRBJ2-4	CASVQGQYF	TGTGCCAGCGTCCAGGGTCAGTACTTC
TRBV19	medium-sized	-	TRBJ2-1	CASSIAGLSSYNEQFF	TGTGCCAGTAGTATAGCAGGACTAAGCTCCTACAATGAGCAGTTCTTC
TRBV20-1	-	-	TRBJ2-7	CSARLLSGGEQYF	TGCAGTGCTAGACTACTGAGTGGGGGCGAGCAGTACTTC
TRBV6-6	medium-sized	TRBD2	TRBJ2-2	CASSPGSGRPGELFF	TGTGCCAGCAGCCCCGGGAGCGGGAGACCCGGGGAGCTGTTTTTT
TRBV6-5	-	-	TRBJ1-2	CASGRTANYGYTF	TGTGCCAGCGGGAGGACAGCAAACTATGGCTACACCTTC
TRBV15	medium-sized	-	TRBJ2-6	CATSRTGLEANVLTF	TGTGCCACCAGCAGAACGGGCTTGGAGGCCAACGTCCTGACTTTC
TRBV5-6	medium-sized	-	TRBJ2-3	CASSFGISDTQYF	TGTGCCAGCAGCTTTGGGATTTCAGATACGCAGTATTTT
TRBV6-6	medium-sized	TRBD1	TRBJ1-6	CASSSGQSSNNSPLHF	TGTGCCAGCAGTTCGGGACAGTCTTCAAATAATTCACCCCTCCACTTT
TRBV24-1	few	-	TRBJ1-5	CATSDTSSSQHF	TGTGCCACCAGTGATACGAGTTCGTCCCAGCATTTT
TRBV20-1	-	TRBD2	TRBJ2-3	CSAPPRGGGVTSTDTQYF	TGCAGTGCTCCCCCACGGGGGGGAGGGGTTACTAGCACAGATACGCAGTATTTT
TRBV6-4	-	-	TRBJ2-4	CASSDSTGLGFYIQYF	TGTGCCAGCAGTGACTCGACAGGCCTAGGTTTTTACATTCAGTACTTC
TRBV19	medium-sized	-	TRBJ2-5	CASSVQVRETQYF	TGTGCCAGTAGTGTCCAGGTACGGGAGACCCAGTACTTC
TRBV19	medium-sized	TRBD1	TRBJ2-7	CATRGGTGGISYEQYF	TGTGCCACCAGGGGCGGGACAGGGGGGATCTCCTACGAGCAGTACTTC
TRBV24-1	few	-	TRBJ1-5	CATSERVLLKVLSQPQHF	TGTGCCACCAGTGAGCGGGTCCTCCTAAAGGTTTTGAGTCAGCCCCAGCATTTT
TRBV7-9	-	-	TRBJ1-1	CASSHRRAKAMNTEAFF	TGTGCCAGCAGCCACCGGCGGGCCAAGGCTATGAACACTGAAGCTTTCTTT
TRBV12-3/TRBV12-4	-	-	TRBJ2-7	CASSLLRGAYEQYF	TGTGCCAGCAGTTTGCTGAGGGGGGCCTACGAGCAGTACTTC
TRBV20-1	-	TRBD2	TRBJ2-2	CSARDSRLAGDTGELFF	TGCAGTGCTAGAGATAGCCGGCTAGCGGGAGACACCGGGGAGCTGTTTTTT
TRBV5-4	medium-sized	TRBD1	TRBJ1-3	CASSRQGDGGNTIYF	TGTGCCAGCAGCCGCCAGGGGGACGGGGGAAACACCATATATTTT
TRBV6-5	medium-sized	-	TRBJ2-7	CASSLGGQRALEQYF	TGTGCCAGCAGTTTGGGGGGACAGAGGGCTCTCGAGCAGTACTTC
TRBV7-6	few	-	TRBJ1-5	CASSLGVNQPQHF	TGTGCCAGCAGCTTAGGAGTCAATCAGCCCCAGCATTTT
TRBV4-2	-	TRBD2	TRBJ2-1	CASTPGLAGQGDEQFF	TGTGCCAGCACCCCGGGACTAGCGGGCCAAGGCGATGAGCAGTTCTTC
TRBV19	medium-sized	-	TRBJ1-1	CASSIRSEAFF	TGTGCCAGTAGTATAAGGTCTGAAGCTTTCTTT
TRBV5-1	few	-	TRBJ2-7	CASSSMQGMHYEQYF	TGCGCCAGCAGCTCAATGCAGGGAATGCACTACGAGCAGTACTTC
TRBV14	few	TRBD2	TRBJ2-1	CASSQAGLAGFPEQFF	TGTGCCAGCAGCCAAGCAGGACTAGCGGGTTTTCCGGAGCAGTTCTTC
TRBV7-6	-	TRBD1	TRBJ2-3	CASSSRWDRGADTQYF	TGTGCCAGCAGCTCGCGCTGGGACAGGGGGGCGGATACGCAGTATTTT
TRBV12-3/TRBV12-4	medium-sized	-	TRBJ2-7	CASSFIYEQYF	TGTGCCAGCAGTTTTATTTACGAGCAGTACTTC
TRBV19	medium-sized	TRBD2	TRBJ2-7	CASRLRGLGPYEQYF	TGTGCCAGTAGGCTGAGGGGACTAGGGCCCTACGAGCAGTACTTC
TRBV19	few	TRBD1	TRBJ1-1	CASSTTGAGGTEAFF	TGTGCCAGTAGTACCACAGGGGCGGGTGGCACTGAAGCTTTCTTT
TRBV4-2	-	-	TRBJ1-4	CASSPTFTTNEKLFF	TGTGCCAGCAGCCCGACATTTACAACTAATGAAAAACTGTTTTTT
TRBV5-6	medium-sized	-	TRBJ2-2	CASSSYRFTGELFF	TGTGCCAGCAGCTCGTACAGATTCACCGGGGAGCTGTTTTTT
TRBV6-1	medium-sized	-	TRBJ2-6	CASSATGANVLTF	TGTGCCAGCAGTGCCACTGGGGCCAACGTCCTGACTTTC